The rows below give T cell receptor beta chains drawn from one sample of a study of blood T cells in healthy people across ages. TCRdb processed the 5' RACE reads anew with MiXCR; each CDR3 protein has one entry. The sample includes almost 550,000 distinct CDR3 sequences, less than 25% of them seen just once. Separately, the same data were catalogued under a study of T cells of mothers and their children.

The sample comprised blood. These receptor sequences come from a boy between 10 and 17 years old in good health. The CDR3 runs from the conserved cysteine through the conserved F or W. Each record gives: J gene, clone size, D gene, V gene, CDR3 protein, CDR3 DNA. A D gene is named only where the DNA matches it firmly. Expanded clones are given a class, and other clones once, few, many or no size at all.

TRBJ2-1 NA NA TRBV11-2 CASSVYYNEQFF TGTGCCAGCAGCGTATACTACAATGAGCAGTTCTTC
TRBJ2-5 few TRBD1 TRBV18 CASSSGTGGPPETQYF TGTGCCAGCTCATCCGGGACAGGGGGACCCCCAGAGACCCAGTACTTC
TRBJ2-1 NA NA TRBV6-2/TRBV6-3 CASSYPGGQDEQFF TGTGCCAGCAGTTACCCTGGCGGTCAGGATGAGCAGTTCTTC
TRBJ2-2 NA NA TRBV28 CASQTDTGELFF TGTGCCAGCCAGACCGACACCGGGGAGCTGTTTTTT
TRBJ2-7 NA NA TRBV27 CASSLGASVTYEQYF TGTGCCAGCAGTTTAGGGGCCTCTGTAACCTACGAGCAGTACTTC
TRBJ2-1 few TRBD2 TRBV6-5 CASSYSPAGDRDEQFF TGTGCCAGCAGTTACTCTCCAGCGGGAGATAGAGATGAGCAGTTCTTC
TRBJ2-7 few NA TRBV5-6 CASSSSPVGEQYF TGTGCCAGCAGCTCCAGCCCCGTTGGGGAGCAGTACTTC
TRBJ1-2 NA NA TRBV2 CASKLRFPGHANYGYTF TGTGCCAGTAAGCTCCGTTTTCCGGGACACGCGAACTATGGCTACACCTTC
TRBJ1-1 NA NA TRBV20-1 CSATQGGPEAFF TGCAGTGCTACTCAGGGTGGCCCTGAAGCTTTCTTT
TRBJ1-5 few NA TRBV4-2 CASSQGGGLDSNQPRHF TGTGCCAGCAGCCAAGGCGGGGGGCTTGATAGCAATCAGCCCCGGCATTTT
TRBJ2-5 few TRBD2 TRBV29-1 CSVEYRRGVQETQYF TGCAGCGTTGAATACCGGCGGGGGGTGCAAGAGACCCAGTACTTC
TRBJ2-7 NA TRBD1 TRBV12-3/TRBV12-4 CASSIYGTGSSYEQYF TGTGCCAGCAGTATCTACGGGACAGGGAGCTCCTACGAGCAGTACTTC
TRBJ2-1 many NA TRBV7-2 CASSLVGGNEQFF TGTGCCAGCAGCTTAGTGGGTGGCAATGAGCAGTTCTTC
TRBJ2-7 NA NA TRBV10-3 CAISESAGAYEQYF TGTGCCATCAGTGAGTCTGCAGGGGCCTACGAGCAGTACTTC
TRBJ2-5 NA NA TRBV7-2 CASSRDVVSQGAQYF TGTGCCAGCAGCAGGGACGTGGTTAGCCAAGGGGCCCAGTACTTC
TRBJ2-1 many NA TRBV4-3 CASSQGGLYNEQFF TGCGCCAGCAGCCAAGGGGGACTTTACAATGAGCAGTTCTTC
TRBJ1-2 NA NA TRBV15 CATSREGRINYGYTF TGTGCCACCAGCAGAGAGGGACGGATTAACTATGGCTACACCTTC
TRBJ1-4 few NA TRBV7-9 CASSLGDGRNEKLFF TGTGCCAGCAGCTTAGGAGACGGAAGAAATGAAAAACTGTTTTTT
TRBJ2-1 NA TRBD2 TRBV29-1 CSVGPRLAQNEQFF TGCAGCGTTGGGCCGAGACTAGCGCAGAATGAGCAGTTCTTC
TRBJ1-3 NA NA TRBV4-3 CASSQDGLFSSGNTIYF TGCGCCAGCAGCCAAGATGGCCTATTCAGCTCTGGAAACACCATATATTTT
TRBJ2-7 NA TRBD1 TRBV6-1 CASSVGQAGSYEQYF TGTGCCAGCAGTGTAGGACAGGCAGGATCCTACGAGCAGTACTTC
TRBJ1-4 few NA TRBV6-1 CASSDREIINEKLFF TGTGCCAGCAGTGATCGGGAGATTATTAATGAAAAACTGTTTTTT
TRBJ1-3 few NA TRBV28 CASSLCCPGSGNTIYF TGTGCCAGCAGTTTATGCTGTCCAGGGTCTGGAAACACCATATATTTT
TRBJ2-1 many NA TRBV7-9 CASSLAVASEGNEQFF TGTGCCAGCAGCTTAGCGGTGGCTAGCGAGGGGAATGAGCAGTTCTTC
TRBJ2-2 NA TRBD1 TRBV3-1 CASSWGQTGELFF TGTGCCAGCAGCTGGGGACAGACCGGGGAGCTGTTTTTT
TRBJ2-1 NA NA TRBV9 CASSEVPYNEQFF TGTGCCAGCAGCGAGGTACCCTACAATGAGCAGTTCTTC
TRBJ2-1 NA NA TRBV9 CASSAPWGAGSNEQFF TGTGCCAGCAGCGCCCCGTGGGGGGCAGGATCCAATGAGCAGTTCTTC
TRBJ2-1 many NA TRBV28 CASSSLGLDYNEQFF TGTGCCAGCAGCTCCCTAGGGTTAGACTACAATGAGCAGTTCTTC
TRBJ2-1 NA TRBD2 TRBV19 CASSKTSGGSWEQFF TGTGCCAGTTCCAAGACTAGCGGGGGTAGTTGGGAGCAGTTCTTC
TRBJ2-1 NA TRBD2 TRBV28 CASRTSGRRNEQFF TGTGCCAGCAGGACTAGCGGGAGGAGGAATGAGCAGTTCTTC
TRBJ2-5 NA TRBD2 TRBV3-1 CASSHRTSGSQETQYF TGTGCCAGCAGCCACCGGACTAGCGGGAGCCAAGAGACCCAGTACTTC
TRBJ2-4 NA NA TRBV4-2 CASSDNGGNIQYF TGTGCCAGCAGCGATAACGGGGGTAACATTCAGTACTTC
TRBJ2-1 few TRBD1 TRBV10-3 CAISESQGRGNEQFF TGTGCCATCAGTGAGTCACAGGGGCGAGGCAATGAGCAGTTCTTC
TRBJ2-1 NA TRBD2 TRBV15 CATRGTSGSYNEQFF TGTGCCACCAGAGGGACTAGCGGGAGCTACAATGAGCAGTTCTTC
TRBJ1-4 few NA TRBV24-1 CATHPTTFTSEKLFF TGTGCCACCCATCCGACAACCTTCACTAGCGAAAAACTGTTTTTT
TRBJ2-1 NA NA TRBV6-2/TRBV6-3 CASSYQGYNEQFF TGTGCCAGCAGTTACCAGGGTTACAATGAGCAGTTCTTC
TRBJ2-1 few NA TRBV5-6 CASSLWGSRINEQFF TGTGCCAGCAGCTTGTGGGGCTCGAGGATCAATGAGCAGTTCTTC
TRBJ2-2 few TRBD1 TRBV19 CASILTGQGIGELFF TGTGCCAGTATCCTGACGGGACAGGGCATCGGGGAGCTGTTTTTT
TRBJ1-5 NA NA TRBV24-1 CATSDSYSNQPQHF TGTGCCACCAGCGACAGCTATAGCAATCAGCCCCAGCATTTT
TRBJ1-3 NA TRBD1 TRBV9 CASSPGQGNTIYF TGTGCCAGCAGCCCGGGACAGGGAAACACCATATATTTT